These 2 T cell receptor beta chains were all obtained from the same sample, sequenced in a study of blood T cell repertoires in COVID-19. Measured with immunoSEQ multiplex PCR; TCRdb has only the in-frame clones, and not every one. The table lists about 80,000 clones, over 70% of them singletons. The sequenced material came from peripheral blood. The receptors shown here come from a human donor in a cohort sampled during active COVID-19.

The CDR3 is CASSLVWTSGSSYNEQFF. CDR3 DNA: TGTGCCAGCAGCTTAGTCTGGACTAGCGGAAGCTCCTACAATGAGCAGTTCTTC. The V call is TRBV11-3, the J call TRBJ2-1; the match to TRBD2 covers 10 bases. Losses at the gene ends were 1 base for V and 0 bases for J; bases not matched to a gene: 6. Germline CDR1 is SGHNT and CDR2 is YENEEA. This CDR3 has 18 residues. The whole variable domain, filled in from reference TRBV11-3 and TRBJ2-1, reads EAGVVQSPRYKIIEKKQPVAFWCNPISGHNTLYWYLQNLGQGPELLIRYENEEAVDDSQLPKDRFSAERLKGVDSTLKIQPAELGDSAVYLCASSLVWTSGSSYNEQFFGPGTRLTVL.

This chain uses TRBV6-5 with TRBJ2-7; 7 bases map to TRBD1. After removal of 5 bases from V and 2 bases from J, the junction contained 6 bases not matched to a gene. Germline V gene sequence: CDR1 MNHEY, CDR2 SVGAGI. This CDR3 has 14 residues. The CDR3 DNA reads TGTGCCAGCAGTCCCCCCGGACAGGCCTACGAGCAGTACTTC. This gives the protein CASSPPGQAYEQYF.